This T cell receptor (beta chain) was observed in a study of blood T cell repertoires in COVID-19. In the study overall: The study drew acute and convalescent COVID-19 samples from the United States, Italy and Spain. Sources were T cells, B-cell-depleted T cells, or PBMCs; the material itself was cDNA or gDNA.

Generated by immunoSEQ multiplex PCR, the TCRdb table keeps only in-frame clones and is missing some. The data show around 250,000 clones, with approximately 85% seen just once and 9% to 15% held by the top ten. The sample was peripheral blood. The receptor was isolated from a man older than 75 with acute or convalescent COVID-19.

The CDR3 DNA follows: TGTGCCAGCGGTCTAGCGGGAGGAACCTACGAGCAGTACTTC. It translates to CASGLAGGTYEQYF. The V call is TRBV2, the J call TRBJ2-7, with 11 bases aligning to TRBD2. Germline lookup yields CDR1 SNHLY and CDR2 FYNNEI. The CDR3 has 14 residues. The junction had 5 bases not matched to a gene; V was cut back by 8 bases and J by 2 bases.